These 3 T cell receptor beta chains share one sample of origin, sequenced in a study of blood T cell repertoires in COVID-19. TCRdb's copy holds only in-frame clones and misses some; the assay was immunoSEQ multiplex PCR. The table has tens of thousands of clones, over 80% seen once. Source material: peripheral blood. The receptors were gathered from a human donor with active COVID-19. The donor label of this sample is uncertain.

The V and J genes are TRBV30 and TRBJ1-3; the match to TRBD1 covers 9 bases. V lost 2 bases and J lost 4; bases outside the gene matches: 9. Germline loops: CDR1 GTSNPN, CDR2 SVGIG (reference sequence). The CDR3 totals 16 residues. DNA for the CDR3: TGTGCCTGGAGTCGACAGGGGGTTATCTCCGGAAACACCATATATTTT. This codes for CAWSRQGVISGNTIYF.

V gene TRBV7-3 combines with J gene TRBJ2-3, with D maybe TRBD2 (6 bases). Germline CDR1 reads SGHTA; CDR2 reads FQGTGA. This CDR3 has 14 residues. V lost 8 bases and J lost 2, with 14 bases in between. This chain's CDR3 is CASGQTGVTDTQYF. The CDR3, as DNA: TGTGCCAGCGGTCAGACGGGAGTCACAGATACGCAGTATTTT.

V and J are TRBV7-2 and TRBJ2-1; D unclear. Germline lookup yields CDR1 SGHTA and CDR2 FQGNSA. Trimming took off 0 bases at V and 7 bases at J, with 16 bases between the two ends. This CDR3 is built from 16 residues. The CDR3 loop reads CASSLAQWRFRNEQFF. The DNA for the CDR3 is TGTGCCAGCAGCTTAGCGCAGTGGCGCTTCAGGAATGAGCAGTTCTTC.